This note documents a single T cell receptor beta chain sequence. Its antigen is undetermined. The CDR3 spans 18 residues. Germline-derived CDR1 and CDR2 are SGHRS and YFSETQ. The V and J ends lost 4 bases and 0 bases, in that order; junction bases with no gene match: 9. Unique molecular identifiers tagged the TCRbeta library. From the PCR reads, TCRdb called clonotypes with MiXCR, one entry per CDR3 protein. The sample consists of about 980,000 distinct CDR3 sequences, 25% to 35% of them appearing once. This record belongs to a study of T-cell reconstitution after alpha-beta-depleted transplantation in children. Overall study findings and caveats: When one year had passed after transplant, most T-cell counts and diversity came from newly produced T cells. Several hundred expanded graft clones reportedly were the source of alpha-beta T cells about two months after transplant. Recipient T cells and thymic progenitors that survived were the source of the high TCRbeta diversity seen at day 60 in some patients.

This sequence originates from a boy less than two years old who had a stem cell transplant for SCID, so the T cells may come from the graft donor. The chain combines TRBV5-1 with TRBJ2-3; 12 bases match TRBD2. The source was PBMCs, mostly from graft donor cells, collected 360 days after TCRalphabeta/CD19-depleted stem cell transplant. The DNA of the CDR3 is TGCGCCAGCAGCAAGGGACTAGCGGGCGACTTTAGCACAGATACGCAGTATTTT. Protein: CASSKGLAGDFSTDTQYF.